The 8 T cell receptor beta chains reported below all come from one sample, sequenced in a study of T cells in Graves' hyperthyroidism and ophthalmopathy. Researchers amplified the TCR beta CDR3 regions from RNA transcripts. RT-PCR in the first round (using the HTBI primer set) targeted the TCR CDR3. In TCRdb, the multiplex PCR reads were re-called with MiXCR into one record per CDR3 protein. The sample records approximately 420,000 distinct CDR3 sequences, roughly an eighth being singletons. The sequencing sample was made of blood. The source of these receptors is a woman aged 18-29 years with Graves' hyperthyroidism.

This clonotype appeared many times. This chain uses TRBV27 with TRBJ1-2, with D perhaps TRBD1 (5 bases). Germline V lookup: CDR1 MNHEY, CDR2 SMNVEV (reference sequence). V dropped 0 bases and J dropped 4 bases, with 12 bases sitting between them. The CDR3 is made up of 15 amino acids. The CDR3 bases are TGTGCCAGCAGTTTATCCCCCAGGGTTGGCTATGGCTACACCTTC. This translates into CASSLSPRVGYGYTF.

Ten or more counts support this clonotype. The chain has TRBV5-1 and TRBJ2-3; tentative D call: TRBD2 (6 bases). V was pared by 4 bases and J by 8 bases, with 14 bases between. There are 13 residues in the CDR3. Germline lookup yields CDR1 SGHRS and CDR2 YFSETQ. The CDR3 spells CASSPELGGTQYF. In DNA form, the CDR3 reads TGCGCCAGCAGCCCCGAGCTCGGGGGTACGCAGTATTTT.

This clonotype was counted between two and nine times. V usage is TRBV18 and J usage is TRBJ1-3; no clear D. CDR1 is KGHSH and CDR2 is LQKENI in the germline V gene. V lost 2 bases to trimming and J lost 4 bases, with 12 bases between them. This CDR3 has 15 residues. The CDR3 bases are TGTGCCAGCTCACCAACGCGGGGTAACGGAAACACCATATATTTT. Translated: CASSPTRGNGNTIYF.

This clonotype was observed a few times. V is TRBV11-2 and J is TRBJ2-1; 10 bases align to TRBD2. The V gene end was trimmed by 5 bases and the J gene end by 2 bases; junction bases not matched to a gene: 6. In germline, CDR1 is SGHAT, CDR2 FQNNGV. This CDR3 spans 16 amino acids. This CDR3 is CASSPLAGDAYNEQFF. The CDR3 DNA follows: TGTGCCAGCAGCCCCCTAGCGGGAGATGCCTACAATGAGCAGTTCTTC.

Many counts were recorded for this clonotype. The chain carries TRBV5-6 and TRBJ2-2; 8 nucleotides line up with TRBD2. Unmatched junction bases numbered 3, after V lost 4 bases and J lost 4 bases. There are 14 residues in the CDR3. Germline V gene sequence: CDR1 SGHDT, CDR2 YYEEEE. Here the CDR3 reads CASSRLAPTGELFF. In nucleotides, the CDR3 is TGTGCCAGCAGCCGACTAGCGCCCACCGGGGAGCTGTTTTTT.

This clonotype was detected many times. The V call is TRBV6-1, the J call TRBJ1-2, with 8 bases lining up with TRBD1. Germline CDR1 and CDR2: MNHNS and SASEGT. After removal of 6 bases from V and 9 bases from J, the junction contained 9 bases not matched to a gene. The CDR3 totals 13 residues. CDR3 residues: CASRGGQGPSYTF. The CDR3 DNA reads as TGTGCCAGCAGAGGTGGACAGGGCCCGAGCTACACCTTC.

This clonotype was found many times. The chain combines TRBV28 with TRBJ1-4; possibly TRBD1 for D (5 bases). V was shortened by 3 bases and J by 4 bases, with 12 bases between the two germline ends. This CDR3 has 15 residues. The germline gives CDR1 MDHEN, CDR2 SYDVKM. For the CDR3, the DNA is TGTGCCAGCAGTTTCCCCGCAGGGTTTAATGAAAAACTGTTTTTT. Protein: CASSFPAGFNEKLFF.

This clonotype has at least ten counts. The chain has TRBV5-8 and TRBJ2-1, with D perhaps assigned TRBD1 or TRBD2 (5 bases each). Germline CDR1 reads SGHTS; CDR2 reads YDEGEE. V dropped 7 bases and J dropped 7 bases, with 12 bases sitting between them. The CDR3 covers 12 residues. This CDR3 is CASGDPNNEQFF. The DNA of the CDR3 is TGTGCCAGCGGGGACCCGAATAATGAGCAGTTCTTC.